What follows is one T cell receptor beta chain and its context. Antigen specificity is unknown. Trimming left V 7 bases short and J 0 bases short, with 3 bases between. There are 11 residues in the CDR3. Germline V gene data show CDR1 as MDHEN and CDR2 as SYDVKM. The authors reverse transcribed all of the isolated RNA, so sequencing captured expressed TCRB transcripts. This table comes from immunoSEQ multiplex PCR, and its TCRdb copy is limited to in-frame clones, with some not included. The table includes roughly 340,000 clones, roughly 13% detected once. Sorting based on CD45RO/CCR7/CD25/CD127/CD95/CD27 separated CD4+ naive, central memory, regulatory and stem cell-like memory cells. The record originates from a study of beta chain features in type 1 diabetes. Study-wide findings and caveats: Shorter templates might be favored by PCR, and equally so in patients and in controls. The study found moderately but significantly shorter TCRB CDR3s in all four CD4+ subsets of Type 1 diabetes patients.

The gene calls are TRBV28 and TRBJ1-2; D not certain. The sample was naive CD4+ T cells from blood. The receptor was isolated from a woman younger than 30 with type 1 diabetes. CDR3 DNA sequence: TGTGCCAGCATATCTAACTATGGCTACACCTTC. It is translated as CASISNYGYTF.